This T cell receptor (beta chain) was sequenced in a study of blood T cell repertoires in COVID-19. This CDR3 comprises 16 residues. Trimming cost V 3 bases and J 3 bases; bases outside gene matches: 9. The V gene's germline CDR1 is SGDLS and CDR2 YYNGEE. Generated by immunoSEQ multiplex PCR, the TCRdb table keeps only in-frame clones and is missing some. The sample lists around 190,000 clones, more than 70% seen once, with around 8% in the top ten. Sequenced sample: peripheral blood. The chain recombines TRBV9 with TRBJ2-3, with 8 bases matching TRBD2. The receptor comes from a woman aged 55-70 years with acute or convalescent COVID-19. The CDR3 is CASSAAGGERTDTQYF. The CDR3 DNA reads as TGTGCCAGCAGCGCGGCCGGGGGGGAACGGACAGATACGCAGTATTTT.